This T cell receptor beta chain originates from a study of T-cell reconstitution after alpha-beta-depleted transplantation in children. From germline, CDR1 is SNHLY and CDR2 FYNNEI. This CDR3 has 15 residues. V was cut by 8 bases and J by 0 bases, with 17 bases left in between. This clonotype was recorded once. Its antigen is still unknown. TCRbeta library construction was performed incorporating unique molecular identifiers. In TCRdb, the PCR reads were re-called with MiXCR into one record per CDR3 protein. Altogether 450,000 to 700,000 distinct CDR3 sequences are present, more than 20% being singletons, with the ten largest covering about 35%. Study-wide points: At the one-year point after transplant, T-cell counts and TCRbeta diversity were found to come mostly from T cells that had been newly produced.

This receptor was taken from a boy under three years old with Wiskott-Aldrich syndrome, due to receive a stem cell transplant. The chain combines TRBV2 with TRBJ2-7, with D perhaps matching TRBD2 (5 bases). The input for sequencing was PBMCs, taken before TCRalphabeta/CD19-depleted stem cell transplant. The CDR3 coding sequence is TGTGCCAGCTCCCGAGGACTTTTTAGCTCCTACGAGCAGTACTTC. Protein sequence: CASSRGLFSSYEQYF.